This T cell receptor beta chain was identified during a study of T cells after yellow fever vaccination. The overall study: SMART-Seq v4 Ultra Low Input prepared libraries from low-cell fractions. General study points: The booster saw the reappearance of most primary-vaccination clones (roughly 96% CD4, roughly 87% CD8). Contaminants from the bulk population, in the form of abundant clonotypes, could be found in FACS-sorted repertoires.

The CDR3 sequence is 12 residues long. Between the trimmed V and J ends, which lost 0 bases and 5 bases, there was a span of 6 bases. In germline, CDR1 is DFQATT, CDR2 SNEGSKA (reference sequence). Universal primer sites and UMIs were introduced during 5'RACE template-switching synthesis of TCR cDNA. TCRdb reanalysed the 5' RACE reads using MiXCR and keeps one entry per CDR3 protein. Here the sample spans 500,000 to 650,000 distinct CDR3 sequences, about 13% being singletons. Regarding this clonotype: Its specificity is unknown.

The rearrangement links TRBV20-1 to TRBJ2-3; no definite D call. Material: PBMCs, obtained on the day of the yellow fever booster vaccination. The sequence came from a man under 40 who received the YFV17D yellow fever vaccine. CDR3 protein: CSARDNRDTQYF. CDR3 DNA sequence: TGCAGTGCTAGAGATAATCGAGATACGCAGTATTTT.